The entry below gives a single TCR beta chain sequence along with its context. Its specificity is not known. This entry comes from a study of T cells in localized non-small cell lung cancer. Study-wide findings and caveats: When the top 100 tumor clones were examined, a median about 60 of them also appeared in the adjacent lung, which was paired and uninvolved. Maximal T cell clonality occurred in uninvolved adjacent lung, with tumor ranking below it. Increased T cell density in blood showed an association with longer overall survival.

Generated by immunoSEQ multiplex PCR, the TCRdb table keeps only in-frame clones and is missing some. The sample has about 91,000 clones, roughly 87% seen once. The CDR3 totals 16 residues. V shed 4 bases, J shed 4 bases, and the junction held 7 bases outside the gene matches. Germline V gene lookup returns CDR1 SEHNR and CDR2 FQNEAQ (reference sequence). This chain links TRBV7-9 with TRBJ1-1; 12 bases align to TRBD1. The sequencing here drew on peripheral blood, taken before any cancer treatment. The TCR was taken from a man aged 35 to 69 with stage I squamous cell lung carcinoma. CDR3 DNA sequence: TGTGCCAGCAGCTCCGGGACAGGGGGCCTCCGCACTGAAGCTTTCTTT. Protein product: CASSSGTGGLRTEAFF.